This TCR beta chain is from a study of radiation and T cells in renal cell carcinoma. Study overall: Nephrectomy followed 15 Gy stereotactic body radiation by 4 weeks.

Clones were read by immunoSEQ multiplex PCR, and TCRdb kept only the in-frame ones, dropping some. Of around 140,000 clones listed, less than 90% were seen once; the top ten hold 4.1%. Noted time point: baseline pretreatment blood. Treatment specified: 15 Gy SBRT to primary tumor, nephrectomy 4 weeks later. Serial blood draws occurred at baseline and 2 and 4 weeks post-SBRT. The tumor was a clear cell renal cell carcinoma. A note on this clone: The antigen remains undetermined.

The germline V gene encodes CDR1 SGHRS and CDR2 YFSETQ. Trimming took 4 bases from V and 4 from J, leaving 22 bases between them. The CDR3 is 17 amino acids. Study-wide points: No pretreatment tumor biopsies were available for baseline clonotypes.

This material consisted of blood, taken from a patient whose treatment included radiotherapy and nephrectomy. The sequence was obtained from a woman between 65 and 79 years old with renal cell carcinoma. This sequence joins TRBV5-1 and TRBJ2-3, with TRBD1 as a possible D gene (6 bases). This chain's CDR3 is CASSPGAISGPADTQYF. CDR3 sequence (DNA): TGCGCCAGCAGCCCAGGGGCGATTTCGGGCCCGGCAGATACGCAGTATTTT.